The rows below give T cell receptor beta chains drawn from one sample of a study of T cells in Graves' hyperthyroidism and ophthalmopathy. TCRdb used MiXCR to reprocess the multiplex PCR reads, holding one entry per CDR3 protein. The sample lists some 350,000 distinct CDR3 sequences; approximately 13% were seen once. The sequencing sample was made of blood. Receptor source: a woman in her thirties or forties with Graves' ophthalmopathy. CDR3s include the opening cysteine and the closing phenylalanine or tryptophan. The D gene is left open where the match is weak. Where a row states a size, it is once, few, many or the class of an expanded clone; other rows omit it.

clone_size | cdr3_length | j_call | d_call | v_call | cdr3_nt | cdr3_aa
. | 13 | TRBJ2-1 | . | TRBV18 | TGTGCCAGCTCACCACCGGGGCAGGGTGAGCAGTTCTTC | CASSPPGQGEQFF
. | 14 | TRBJ2-5 | TRBD1 | TRBV7-2 | TGTGCCAGTGCCCAACAGGGGAACCAAGAGACCCAGTACTTC | CASAQQGNQETQYF
many | 13 | TRBJ1-5 | . | TRBV6-2/TRBV6-3 | TGTGCCAGCAGTTTAAGCGTTCATCAGCCCCAGCATTTT | CASSLSVHQPQHF
many | 15 | TRBJ1-2 | . | TRBV24-1 | TGTGCCACCAGTGATTTGACGGGGGCTAGTTATGGCTACACCTTC | CATSDLTGASYGYTF
many | 14 | TRBJ1-2 | TRBD1 | TRBV27 | TGTGCCAGCAGTTCCCCAGGGGGGGGACTGGGCTACACCTTC | CASSSPGGGLGYTF
many | 18 | TRBJ1-4 | . | TRBV2 | TGTGCCAGCAGTGAAGCTCCCCCTTTGGAGGGGCTTTTTGAAAAACTGTTTTTT | CASSEAPPLEGLFEKLFF
few | 14 | TRBJ1-2 | TRBD1 | TRBV27 | TGTGCCAGCAGTAAGACAGGGGCAGGGTATGGCTACACCTTC | CASSKTGAGYGYTF
many | 14 | TRBJ1-4 | . | TRBV2 | TGTGCCACCCAGCGGTCGGGAGTCAATGAAAAACTGTTTTTT | CATQRSGVNEKLFF
many | 15 | TRBJ2-6 | . | TRBV27 | TGTGCCAGCAGCCAGGGAAGCTCTGGGGCCAACGTCCTGACTTTC | CASSQGSSGANVLTF
. | 14 | TRBJ1-5 | . | TRBV20-1 | TGCAGTGCTAGTCGCAGTCAGAGCAATCAGCCCCAGCATTTT | CSASRSQSNQPQHF
many | 14 | TRBJ2-3 | TRBD2 | TRBV20-1 | TGCAGTGCTCAGAGCGGGGGGGCCTCAGATACGCAGTATTTT | CSAQSGGASDTQYF
few | 14 | TRBJ1-6 | TRBD1 | TRBV27 | TGTGCCAGCAGTTTAAGACAGGGGGCTTCACCCCTCCACTTT | CASSLRQGASPLHF
many | 13 | TRBJ2-7 | . | TRBV5-6 | TGTGCCAGCAGCTTGGACACCACCTACGAGCAGTACTTC | CASSLDTTYEQYF
. | 15 | TRBJ2-7 | TRBD1 | TRBV6-1 | TGTGCCAGCACCGAGATTATACAGGGGTCGGGAGAGCAGTACTTC | CASTEIIQGSGEQYF
few | 15 | TRBJ1-1 | TRBD1 | TRBV15 | TGTGCCACCAGCACAAACAGGGGGCTCTCGACTGAAGCTTTCTTT | CATSTNRGLSTEAFF
. | 19 | TRBJ2-1 | . | TRBV9 | TGTGCCAGCAGCGTAGTTCCAGCAGGGAATTTGGGGGTTGACAATGAGCAGTTCTTC | CASSVVPAGNLGVDNEQFF
many | 14 | TRBJ1-4 | . | TRBV3-1 | TGTGCCAGCAGAAAGCAGGGAGGAGACGAAAAACTGTTTTTT | CASRKQGGDEKLFF
. | 15 | TRBJ2-1 | TRBD1 | TRBV5-4 | TGTGCCAGCAGCCCGCACTGGACAGGGAGGAATGAGCAGTTCTTC | CASSPHWTGRNEQFF
many | 13 | TRBJ2-5 | TRBD2 | TRBV18 | TGTGCCAGCTCACCACAACTAGCGGAGTCCCAGTACTTC | CASSPQLAESQYF
many | 14 | TRBJ2-5 | . | TRBV28 | TGTGCCAGCAGTCCACAGGGAGTTAAAGAGACCCAGTACTTC | CASSPQGVKETQYF
many | 18 | TRBJ2-7 | TRBD1 | TRBV2 | TGTGCCAGCAGTGAACGGGAGGACAGGGGTCCTCACTCCTACGAGCAGTACTTC | CASSEREDRGPHSYEQYF
. | 12 | TRBJ2-5 | TRBD1 | TRBV20-1 | TGCAGTGCTGCCAGGGACAGGGGGACCCAGTACTTC | CSAARDRGTQYF
many | 17 | TRBJ2-7 | TRBD2 | TRBV2 | TGTGCCAGCAGTGAAGATCGCGGAGCGGGAGTTTCCTACGAGCAGTACTTC | CASSEDRGAGVSYEQYF
many | 16 | TRBJ2-1 | TRBD2 | TRBV28 | TGTGCCAGCAGTTCTAGCGGGGGGGCCGGCTACAATGAGCAGTTCTTC | CASSSSGGAGYNEQFF
. | 18 | TRBJ2-2 | . | TRBV9 | TGTGCCAGCAGCGTAGCCGGGGCTTTGTTCGCGAACACCGGGGAGCTGTTTTTT | CASSVAGALFANTGELFF
few | 15 | TRBJ1-4 | TRBD1 | TRBV27 | TGTGCCAGCTTATCCCGGGACAGGTTTTCTGAAAAACTGTTTTTT | CASLSRDRFSEKLFF
many | 15 | TRBJ1-2 | . | TRBV29-1 | TGCAGCGTTGTTGGCAGGCTCGAGGGGTCTTCTGGCTACACCTTC | CSVVGRLEGSSGYTF
. | 15 | TRBJ2-7 | TRBD2 | TRBV3-1 | TGTGCCAGCAGCCAAGAACCTAGCGGGGCCGGCGAGCAGTACTTC | CASSQEPSGAGEQYF
many | 17 | TRBJ2-1 | . | TRBV28 | TGTGCCAGCAGTTTATCTATCGCGGGAAAGTTCTACAATGAGCAGTTCTTC | CASSLSIAGKFYNEQFF
many | 14 | TRBJ2-7 | TRBD1 | TRBV27 | TGTGCCAGCAGTTTCCGGGACAGGGGACACGAGCAGTACTTC | CASSFRDRGHEQYF
many | 14 | TRBJ1-4 | . | TRBV2 | TGTGCCAGCATACAGACAGTAACTAATGAAAAACTGTTTTTT | CASIQTVTNEKLFF
many | 14 | TRBJ2-1 | TRBD2 | TRBV20-1 | TGCAGTGCTAGATGGACTAGCGGATACAATGAGCAGTTCTTC | CSARWTSGYNEQFF
many | 14 | TRBJ2-5 | . | TRBV24-1 | TGTGCCACCGAAAGCCAGGCGGGTGAAGAGACCCAGTACTTC | CATESQAGEETQYF
many | 15 | TRBJ2-5 | . | TRBV10-3 | TGTGCCATCAGTGAGTCTGCAATCTTCCAAGAGACCCAGTACTTC | CAISESAIFQETQYF
many | 13 | TRBJ2-7 | . | TRBV6-5 | TGTGCCAGCAGTTACGAGGCAGCCTACGAGCAGTACTTC | CASSYEAAYEQYF
many | 16 | TRBJ2-3 | . | TRBV7-9 | TGTGCCAGCAGCCAATACGGCCAGGGCAGCACAGATACGCAGTATTTT | CASSQYGQGSTDTQYF
. | 16 | TRBJ2-3 | . | TRBV24-1 | TGTGCCACCAGTGACCAAGGACTCCCCGCGGGAGATACGCAGTATTTT | CATSDQGLPAGDTQYF
many | 14 | TRBJ2-7 | . | TRBV20-1 | TGCAGCGCCCAGAGGGAAGATGCATCGGACGAGCAGTACTTC | CSAQREDASDEQYF
many | 13 | TRBJ1-3 | . | TRBV12-3/TRBV12-4 | TGTGCCAGCAGTTTCGCGGCTGGAAACACCATATATTTT | CASSFAAGNTIYF
. | 17 | TRBJ2-3 | TRBD2 | TRBV4-1 | TGCGCCAGCAGCCAAGATAGGGAGCGGGAGTTAACAGATACGCAGTATTTT | CASSQDRERELTDTQYF
few | 14 | TRBJ1-1 | . | TRBV28 | TGTGCCAGCAGACTCCCAGGGTTTTGGACTGAAGCTTTCTTT | CASRLPGFWTEAFF
many | 14 | TRBJ2-3 | . | TRBV12-3/TRBV12-4 | TGTGCCAGCAGACCAGGGATACGGACAGATACGCAGTATTTT | CASRPGIRTDTQYF
many | 16 | TRBJ2-3 | TRBD1 | TRBV2 | TGTGCCAGCAGTGGCGCTACAGGGGGCGATTGGGATACGCAGTATTTT | CASSGATGGDWDTQYF
few | 14 | TRBJ2-7 | TRBD1 | TRBV28 | TGTGCCAGTAGACTCGGGACAGCGTACTACGAGCAGTACTTC | CASRLGTAYYEQYF